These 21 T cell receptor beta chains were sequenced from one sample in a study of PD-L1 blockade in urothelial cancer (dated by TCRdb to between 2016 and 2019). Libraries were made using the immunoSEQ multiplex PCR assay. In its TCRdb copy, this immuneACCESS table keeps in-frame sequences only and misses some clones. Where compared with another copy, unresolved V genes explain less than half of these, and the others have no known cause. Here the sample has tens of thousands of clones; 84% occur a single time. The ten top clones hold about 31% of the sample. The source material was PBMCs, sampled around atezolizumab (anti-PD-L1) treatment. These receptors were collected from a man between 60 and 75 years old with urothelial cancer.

CDR3 protein: CASSITGTGKNYEQYF. CDR3 nucleotide sequence: TGTGCCAGTAGTATAACCGGGACAGGGAAAAACTACGAGCAGTACTTC. This rearrangement joins TRBV19 to TRBJ2-7; 9 positions agree with TRBD1. This CDR3 has 16 residues. Germline trimming cut 2 bases from V and 3 bases from J; bases unmatched to any gene: 8. Germline V CDR1 and CDR2: LNHDA, SQIVND (reference sequence).

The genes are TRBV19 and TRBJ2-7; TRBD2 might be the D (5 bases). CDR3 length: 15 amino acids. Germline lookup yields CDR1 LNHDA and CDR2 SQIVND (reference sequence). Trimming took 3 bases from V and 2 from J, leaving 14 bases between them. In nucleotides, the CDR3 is TGTGCCAGTAGTATGGGGTCCGGGAAAACCTACGAGCAGTACTTC. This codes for CASSMGSGKTYEQYF.

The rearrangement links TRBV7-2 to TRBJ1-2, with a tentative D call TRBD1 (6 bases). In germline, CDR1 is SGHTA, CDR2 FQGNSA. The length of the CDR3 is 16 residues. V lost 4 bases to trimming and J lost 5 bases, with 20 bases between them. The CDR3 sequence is CASSSALDSRRYGYTF. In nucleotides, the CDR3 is TGTGCCAGCAGCTCGGCCCTGGACAGCCGGAGGTATGGCTACACCTTC.

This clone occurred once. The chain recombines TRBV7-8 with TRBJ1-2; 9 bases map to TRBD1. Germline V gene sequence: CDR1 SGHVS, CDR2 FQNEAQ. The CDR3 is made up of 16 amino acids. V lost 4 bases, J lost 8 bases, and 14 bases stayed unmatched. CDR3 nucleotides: TGTGCCAGCAGCTCAGACCCGGGACAGGGACCTTTAGGCTACACCTTC. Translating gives CASSSDPGQGPLGYTF.

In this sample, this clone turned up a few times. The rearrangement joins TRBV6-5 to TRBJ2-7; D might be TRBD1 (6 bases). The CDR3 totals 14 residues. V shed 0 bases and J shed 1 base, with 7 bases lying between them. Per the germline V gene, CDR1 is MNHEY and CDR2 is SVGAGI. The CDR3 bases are TGTGCCAGCAGTTACTCAGGACAGTCCTACGAGCAGTACTTC. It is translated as CASSYSGQSYEQYF.

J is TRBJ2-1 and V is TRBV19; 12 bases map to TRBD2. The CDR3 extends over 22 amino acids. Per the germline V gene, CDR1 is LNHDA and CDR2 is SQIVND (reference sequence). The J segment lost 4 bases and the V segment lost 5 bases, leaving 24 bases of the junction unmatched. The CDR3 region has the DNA TGTGCCAGTAGTCTTCCCCGACCAGGGACTAGCGGGCCACCTCAGGATTACAATGAGCAGTTCTTC. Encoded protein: CASSLPRPGTSGPPQDYNEQFF.

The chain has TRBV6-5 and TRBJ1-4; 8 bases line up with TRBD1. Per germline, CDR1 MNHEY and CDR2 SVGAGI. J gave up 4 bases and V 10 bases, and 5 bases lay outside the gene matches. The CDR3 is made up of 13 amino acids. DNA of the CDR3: TGTGCCACACCAGGGGGCGGTAATGAAAAACTGTTTTTT. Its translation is CATPGGGNEKLFF.

CDR3 coding DNA: TGTGCCAGTAGTATTGGCCAGGTTACTAACTATGGCTACACCTTC. It specifies CASSIGQVTNYGYTF. The gene calls are TRBV19 and TRBJ1-2; D gene uncertain. This CDR3 comprises 15 residues. Germline-derived CDR1 and CDR2 are LNHDA and SQIVND (reference sequence). Trimming took 3 bases from V and 0 from J, leaving 11 bases between them.

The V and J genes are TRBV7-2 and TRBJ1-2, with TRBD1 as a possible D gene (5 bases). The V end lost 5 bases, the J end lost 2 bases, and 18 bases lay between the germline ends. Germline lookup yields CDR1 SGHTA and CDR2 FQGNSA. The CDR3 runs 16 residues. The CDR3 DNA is TGTGCCAGCAGCCGAAGCATTGAGGAGGGGAACTATGGCTACACCTTC. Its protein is CASSRSIEEGNYGYTF.

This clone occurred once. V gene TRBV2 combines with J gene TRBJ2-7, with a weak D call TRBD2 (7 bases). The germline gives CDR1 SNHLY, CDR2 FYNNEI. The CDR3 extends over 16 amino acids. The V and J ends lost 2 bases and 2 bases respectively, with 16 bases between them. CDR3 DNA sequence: TGTGCCAGCAGTGAACAACGACGGGGGGCCACCTACGAGCAGTACTTC. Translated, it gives CASSEQRRGATYEQYF.

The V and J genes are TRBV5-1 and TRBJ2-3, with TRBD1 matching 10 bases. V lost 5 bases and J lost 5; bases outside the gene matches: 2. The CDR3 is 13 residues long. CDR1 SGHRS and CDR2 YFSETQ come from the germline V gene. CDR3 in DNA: TGCGCCAGCAGGGGACAGGGGTTAGATACGCAGTATTTT. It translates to CASRGQGLDTQYF.

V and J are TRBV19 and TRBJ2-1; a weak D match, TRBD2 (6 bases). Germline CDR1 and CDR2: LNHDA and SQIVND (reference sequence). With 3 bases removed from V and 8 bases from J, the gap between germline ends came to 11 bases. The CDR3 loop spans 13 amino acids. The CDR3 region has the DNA TGTGCCAGTAGTATCGGACTACTGTATGAGCAGTTCTTC. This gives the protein CASSIGLLYEQFF.

The CDR3 is CASSLGQGGTEAFF. In DNA, the CDR3 is TGCGCCAGCAGCTTGGGACAGGGCGGCACTGAAGCTTTCTTT. The genes are TRBV5-1 and TRBJ1-1, with 7 bases lining up with TRBD1. The CDR3 is 14 amino acids. Looked up from germline, CDR1 is SGHRS and CDR2 is YFSETQ. With 0 bases clipped from V and 4 bases from J, the junction kept 3 bases outside the gene matches.

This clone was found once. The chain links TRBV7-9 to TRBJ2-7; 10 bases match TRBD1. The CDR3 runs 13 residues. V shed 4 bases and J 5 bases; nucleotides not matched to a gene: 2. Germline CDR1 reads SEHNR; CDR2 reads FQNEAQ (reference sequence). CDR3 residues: CASSSDRGNEQYF. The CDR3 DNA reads TGTGCCAGCAGCTCGGACAGGGGGAACGAGCAGTACTTC.

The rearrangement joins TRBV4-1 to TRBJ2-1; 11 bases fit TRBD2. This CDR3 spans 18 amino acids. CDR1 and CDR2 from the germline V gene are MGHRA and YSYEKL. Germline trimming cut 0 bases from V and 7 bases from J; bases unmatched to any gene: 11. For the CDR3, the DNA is TGCGCCAGCAGCCAAGAGGGTCAGTCTAGCGGGAGGAATAATGAGCAGTTCTTC. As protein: CASSQEGQSSGRNNEQFF.

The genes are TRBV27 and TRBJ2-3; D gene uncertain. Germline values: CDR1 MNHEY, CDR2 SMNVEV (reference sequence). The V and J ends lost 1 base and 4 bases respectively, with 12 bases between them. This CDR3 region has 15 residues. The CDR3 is CASSLWSTYADTQYF. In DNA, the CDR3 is TGTGCCAGCAGTTTATGGTCCACTTACGCAGATACGCAGTATTTT.

CDR3 sequence (DNA): TGTGCCAGCAGCCCAGGGGTATCCTACGAGCAGTACTTC. This encodes CASSPGVSYEQYF. The rearrangement links TRBV9 to TRBJ2-7; a weak D match, TRBD1 (6 bases). Between the trimmed V and J ends, which lost 4 bases and 1 base, there was a span of 9 bases. The CDR3 runs 13 residues. Germline V CDR1 and CDR2: SGDLS, YYNGEE.

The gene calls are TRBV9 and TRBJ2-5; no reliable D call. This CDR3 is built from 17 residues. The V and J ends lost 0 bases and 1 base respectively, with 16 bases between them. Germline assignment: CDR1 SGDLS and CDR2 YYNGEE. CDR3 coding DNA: TGTGCCAGCAGCGTAGGAGGATTTAGACGGTCCCAAGAGACCCAGTACTTC. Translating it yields CASSVGGFRRSQETQYF.

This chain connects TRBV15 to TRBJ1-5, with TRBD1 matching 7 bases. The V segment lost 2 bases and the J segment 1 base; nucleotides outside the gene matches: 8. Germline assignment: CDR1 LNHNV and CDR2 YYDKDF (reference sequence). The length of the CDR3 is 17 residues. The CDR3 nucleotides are TGTGCCACCAGCAGACAGGGGGGCAAACTAAGCAATCAGCCCCAGCATTTT. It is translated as CATSRQGGKLSNQPQHF.

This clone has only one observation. The CDR3 DNA follows: TGTGCCAGTAGCCGAGAATCAGGTCTTAACTATGGCTACACCTTC. This translates into CASSRESGLNYGYTF. The chain uses TRBV19 and TRBJ1-2; D is undetermined. CDR3 size: 15 residues. In germline, CDR1 is LNHDA, CDR2 SQIVND (reference sequence). Between the trimmed V and J ends, which lost 6 bases and 1 base, there was a span of 15 bases.

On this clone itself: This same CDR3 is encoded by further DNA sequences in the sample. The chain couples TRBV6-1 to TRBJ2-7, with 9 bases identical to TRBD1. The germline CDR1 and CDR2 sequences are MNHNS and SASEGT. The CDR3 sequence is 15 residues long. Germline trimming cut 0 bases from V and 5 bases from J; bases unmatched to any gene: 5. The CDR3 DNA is TGTGCCAGCAGTGAAGCGACAGGGGGTTGGGACGAGCAGTACTTC. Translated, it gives CASSEATGGWDEQYF.